The clone carrying this TCR beta chain was recorded only once. What it binds is unknown. The sample belongs to a study of cytomegalovirus exposure and HLA in healthy donors. Nominal health characterized the donors when sampled, though unrecorded immune exposures were likely. Primers included in the PCR were 60 Vbeta and 13 Jbeta primers. The data were produced by immunoSEQ multiplex PCR, yet TCRdb's version contains in-frame clones alone and is incomplete. The repertoire holds about 120,000 clones, with 74% as singletons. The study, taken as a whole, reports: Overall, around 160 TCR beta chains were annotated as cytomegalovirus-associated. The majority of TCR sequences were rare, yet some public TCRs appeared in many donors.

The sequence was collected from a man aged 30 to 39 in good health and CMV-seropositive. Source material: PBMCs.

DNA for the CDR3: TGCGCCAGCAGCTTGGCCGTCGGACAGGGGAATTACGAGCAGTACTTC. Its translation: CASSLAVGQGNYEQYF. The V and J genes are TRBV5-1 and TRBJ2-7; 9 bases are a match to TRBD1. Germline CDR1 reads SGHRS; CDR2 reads YFSETQ. V was clipped by 0 bases and J by 4 bases; unmatched bases: 8. The CDR3 runs to 16 residues.